These T cell receptor beta chains were read from a single sample in a study of memory CD4+ T cells and cytomegalovirus serostatus. TCRdb keeps only in-frame clones here, not all; method: immunoSEQ multiplex PCR. The sample carries about 75,000 clones, just under 80% recorded once. Sample: memory CD4+ T cells from blood. These receptors all stem from an adult in good health and CMV-seropositive. Both conserved end residues are part of each CDR3. The order of the fields is D gene, V gene, J gene, clone size, CDR3 DNA, CDR3 protein. D genes are given only for firm matches. Part of the rows lack a size; the others show once, few, many or a class for expanded clones.

d_gene: NA; v_gene: TRBV27; j_gene: TRBJ2-6; abundance: NA; CDR3nt: TGTGCCAGCAGTAGAGGGGTGGGGTCTGGGGCCAACGTCCTGACTTTC; CDR3aa: CASSRGVGSGANVLTF
d_gene: NA; v_gene: TRBV5-1; j_gene: TRBJ1-1; abundance: many; CDR3nt: TGCGCCAGCAGCTATGGATGGGACACTGAAGCTTTCTTT; CDR3aa: CASSYGWDTEAFF
d_gene: NA; v_gene: TRBV4-1; j_gene: TRBJ1-6; abundance: few; CDR3nt: TGCGCCAGCAGCCAAGATGGTTCACCCCTCCACTTT; CDR3aa: CASSQDGSPLHF
d_gene: NA; v_gene: TRBV19; j_gene: TRBJ2-3; abundance: NA; CDR3nt: TGTGCCAGTAGTATGAGGGCCGACACAGATACGCAGTATTTT; CDR3aa: CASSMRADTDTQYF
d_gene: NA; v_gene: TRBV16; j_gene: TRBJ2-2; abundance: NA; CDR3nt: TGTGCCAGCAGCCAATCGAACACCGGGGAGCTGTTTTTT; CDR3aa: CASSQSNTGELFF
d_gene: NA; v_gene: TRBV19; j_gene: TRBJ2-7; abundance: NA; CDR3nt: TGTGCCAGTAGTAGAAAGAGGGAGTCCGGCTACGAGCAGTACTTC; CDR3aa: CASSRKRESGYEQYF
d_gene: NA; v_gene: TRBV5-5; j_gene: TRBJ2-7; abundance: NA; CDR3nt: TGTGCCAGCAGCTTGGGAGGAACCTACGAGCAGTACTTC; CDR3aa: CASSLGGTYEQYF
d_gene: NA; v_gene: TRBV9; j_gene: TRBJ1-1; abundance: NA; CDR3nt: TGTGCCAGCAGCGTAGCGGCCAGGGCTACTGAAGCTTTCTTT; CDR3aa: CASSVAARATEAFF
d_gene: TRBD1; v_gene: TRBV15; j_gene: TRBJ1-3; abundance: NA; CDR3nt: TGTGCCACCGGAAACGACAGGGCGTCTGGAAACACCATATATTTT; CDR3aa: CATGNDRASGNTIYF
d_gene: TRBD1; v_gene: TRBV2; j_gene: TRBJ2-7; abundance: NA; CDR3nt: TGTGCCAGCGGACAGGGCAACTACGAGCAGTACTTC; CDR3aa: CASGQGNYEQYF
d_gene: NA; v_gene: TRBV7-2; j_gene: TRBJ2-2; abundance: once; CDR3nt: TGTGCCAGCAGCCTAGACTGGGCCGGGGAGCTGTTTTTT; CDR3aa: CASSLDWAGELFF
d_gene: NA; v_gene: TRBV30; j_gene: TRBJ1-1; abundance: few; CDR3nt: TGTGCCTGGAGTGGTAGGGGGAGGCAAACTGAAGCTTTCTTT; CDR3aa: CAWSGRGRQTEAFF
d_gene: NA; v_gene: TRBV7-8; j_gene: TRBJ2-5; abundance: NA; CDR3nt: TGTGCCAGCAGTCCGACTAGCCAAGAGACCCAGTACTTC; CDR3aa: CASSPTSQETQYF
d_gene: NA; v_gene: TRBV5-1; j_gene: TRBJ2-7; abundance: NA; CDR3nt: TGCGCCAGCAGCATTACCGGGGCTAGCTCCTACGAGCAGTACTTC; CDR3aa: CASSITGASSYEQYF
d_gene: NA; v_gene: TRBV5-6; j_gene: TRBJ2-5; abundance: NA; CDR3nt: TGTGCCAGCAGCATACGGGGGACCCAGTACTTC; CDR3aa: CASSIRGTQYF
d_gene: TRBD1; v_gene: TRBV6-5; j_gene: TRBJ2-5; abundance: NA; CDR3nt: TGTGCCAGCAGTCCTTCGACAGGGGGGATGGAGACCCAGTACTTC; CDR3aa: CASSPSTGGMETQYF
d_gene: NA; v_gene: TRBV18; j_gene: TRBJ2-5; abundance: NA; CDR3nt: TGTGCCAGCTCACCGCTACCATTTGGTCCCCCGGGGATTCAAGAGACCCAGTACTTC; CDR3aa: CASSPLPFGPPGIQETQYF
d_gene: NA; v_gene: TRBV7-2; j_gene: TRBJ2-6; abundance: NA; CDR3nt: TGTGCCAGCAGCCCCACCTCTGGGGCCAACGTCCTGACTTTC; CDR3aa: CASSPTSGANVLTF
d_gene: NA; v_gene: TRBV10-2; j_gene: TRBJ1-1; abundance: NA; CDR3nt: TGCGCCAGCAGTGAGTCCGCCTCTGAAGCTTTCTTT; CDR3aa: CASSESASEAFF
d_gene: NA; v_gene: TRBV29-1; j_gene: TRBJ1-1; abundance: few; CDR3nt: TGCAGCGCCGAAAGTCAGAGAAACACTGAAGCTTTCTTT; CDR3aa: CSAESQRNTEAFF
d_gene: NA; v_gene: TRBV7-5; j_gene: TRBJ1-1; abundance: few; CDR3nt: TGTGCCAGAACGTCAATCAACACTGAAGCTTTCTTT; CDR3aa: CARTSINTEAFF
d_gene: NA; v_gene: TRBV7-2; j_gene: TRBJ1-5; abundance: NA; CDR3nt: TGTGCCAGCAGCTTAGGATGGGGTTATCAGCCCCAGCATTTT; CDR3aa: CASSLGWGYQPQHF
d_gene: TRBD1; v_gene: TRBV11-3; j_gene: TRBJ1-2; abundance: NA; CDR3nt: TGTGCCAGCAGCTCTCCGGGACAGGGGTACCTCCGATATGGCTACACCTTC; CDR3aa: CASSSPGQGYLRYGYTF
d_gene: NA; v_gene: TRBV21-1; j_gene: TRBJ1-3; abundance: NA; CDR3nt: TGTGCCAATGCCGGGGGGGAAACTGGAAACACCATATATTTT; CDR3aa: CANAGGETGNTIYF
d_gene: NA; v_gene: TRBV21-1; j_gene: TRBJ2-1; abundance: once; CDR3nt: TGTGCCAGCATCCCTCCCCCCCCGGGTGAGCAGTTCTTC; CDR3aa: CASIPPPPGEQFF
d_gene: TRBD1; v_gene: TRBV5-6; j_gene: TRBJ1-1; abundance: few; CDR3nt: TGTGCCAGCAGCTACAGGGGGGCCTTGGGCACTGAAGCTTTCTTT; CDR3aa: CASSYRGALGTEAFF
d_gene: TRBD1; v_gene: TRBV27; j_gene: TRBJ2-3; abundance: NA; CDR3nt: TGTGCCAGCAGTCCCGGACAGGGGGCTGCACAAGGCACAGATACGCAGTATTTT; CDR3aa: CASSPGQGAAQGTDTQYF